This TCR beta chain is drawn from a study of control samples from healthy donors and cancer patients. Germline V gives CDR1 SGHVS, CDR2 FNYEAQ. V gave up 2 bases and J gave up 2 bases, with 12 bases separating them. CDR3 length: 15 amino acids. The data were produced by immunoSEQ multiplex PCR, yet TCRdb's version contains in-frame clones alone and is incomplete. The profile shows tens of thousands of clones, around 90% of them singletons. The sequenced material came from blood. The genes are TRBV7-6 and TRBJ2-5; no clear D. This receptor was taken from a woman aged 65 to 85 in good health. The CDR3 spells CASSLQATRQETQYF. The CDR3 DNA follows: TGTGCCAGCAGCTTACAGGCGACCAGACAAGAGACCCAGTACTTC.